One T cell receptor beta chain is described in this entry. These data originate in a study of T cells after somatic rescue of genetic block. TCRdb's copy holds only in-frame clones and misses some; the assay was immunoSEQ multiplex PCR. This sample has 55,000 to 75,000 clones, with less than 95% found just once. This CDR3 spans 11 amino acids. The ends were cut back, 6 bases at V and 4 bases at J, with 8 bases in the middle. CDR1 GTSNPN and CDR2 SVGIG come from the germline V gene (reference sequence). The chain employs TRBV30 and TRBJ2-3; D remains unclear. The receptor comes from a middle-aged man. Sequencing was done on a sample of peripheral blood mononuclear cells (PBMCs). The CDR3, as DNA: TGTGCCTGCACGGGCGCAGATACGCAGTATTTT. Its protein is CACTGADTQYF.